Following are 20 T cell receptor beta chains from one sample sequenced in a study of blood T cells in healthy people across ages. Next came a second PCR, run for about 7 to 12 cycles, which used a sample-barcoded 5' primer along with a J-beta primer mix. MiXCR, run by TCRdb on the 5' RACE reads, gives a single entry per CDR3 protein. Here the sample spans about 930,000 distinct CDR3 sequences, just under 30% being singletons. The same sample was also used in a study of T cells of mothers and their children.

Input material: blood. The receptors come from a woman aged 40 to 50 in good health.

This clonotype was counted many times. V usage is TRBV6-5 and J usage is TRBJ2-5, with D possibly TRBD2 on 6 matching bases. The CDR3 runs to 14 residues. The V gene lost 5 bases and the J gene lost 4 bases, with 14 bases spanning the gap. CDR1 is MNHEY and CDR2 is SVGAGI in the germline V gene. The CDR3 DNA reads TGTGCCAGCAGTCGGGACTTATGGGGAGAGACCCAGTACTTC. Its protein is CASSRDLWGETQYF.

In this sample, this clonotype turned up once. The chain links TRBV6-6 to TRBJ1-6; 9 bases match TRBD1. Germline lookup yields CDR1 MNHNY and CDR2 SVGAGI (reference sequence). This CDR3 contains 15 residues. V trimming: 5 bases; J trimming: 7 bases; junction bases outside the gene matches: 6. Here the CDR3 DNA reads TGTGCCAGCAGTGAGGGACAGGGACGGAATTCACCCCTCCACTTT. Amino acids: CASSEGQGRNSPLHF.

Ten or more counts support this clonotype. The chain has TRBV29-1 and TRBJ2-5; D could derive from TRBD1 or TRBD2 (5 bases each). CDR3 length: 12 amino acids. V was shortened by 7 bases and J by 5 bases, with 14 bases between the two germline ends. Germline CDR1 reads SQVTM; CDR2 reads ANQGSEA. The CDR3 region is CSARGTGETQYF. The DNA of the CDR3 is TGCAGCGCCCGAGGGACGGGGGAGACCCAGTACTTC. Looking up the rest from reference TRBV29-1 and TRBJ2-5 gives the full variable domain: SAVISQKPSRDICQRGTSLTIQCQVDSQVTMMFWYRQQPGQSLTLIATANQGSEATYESGFVIDKFPISRPNLTFSTLTVSNMSPEDSSIYLCSARGTGETQYFGPGTRLLVL.

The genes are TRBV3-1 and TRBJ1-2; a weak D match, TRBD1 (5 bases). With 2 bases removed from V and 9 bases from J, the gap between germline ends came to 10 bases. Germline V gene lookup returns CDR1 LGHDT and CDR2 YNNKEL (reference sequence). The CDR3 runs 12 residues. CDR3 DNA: TGTGCCAGCAGCCAACCTGGGGGGAGCTACACCTTC. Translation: CASSQPGGSYTF.

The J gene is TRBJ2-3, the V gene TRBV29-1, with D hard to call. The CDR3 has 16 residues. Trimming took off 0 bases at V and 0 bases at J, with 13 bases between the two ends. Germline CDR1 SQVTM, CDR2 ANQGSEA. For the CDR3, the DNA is TGCAGCGTTGAAGACCGTGTTCGGGCTAGCACAGATACGCAGTATTTT. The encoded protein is CSVEDRVRASTDTQYF.

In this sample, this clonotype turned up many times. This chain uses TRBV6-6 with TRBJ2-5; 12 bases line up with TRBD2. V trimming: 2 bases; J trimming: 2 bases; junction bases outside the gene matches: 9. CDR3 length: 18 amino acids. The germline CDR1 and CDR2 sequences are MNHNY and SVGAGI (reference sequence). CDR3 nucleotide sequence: TGTGCCAGCAGTTACGGGCTAGCGGGGGGGCCAGATCAAGAGACCCAGTACTTC. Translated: CASSYGLAGGPDQETQYF.

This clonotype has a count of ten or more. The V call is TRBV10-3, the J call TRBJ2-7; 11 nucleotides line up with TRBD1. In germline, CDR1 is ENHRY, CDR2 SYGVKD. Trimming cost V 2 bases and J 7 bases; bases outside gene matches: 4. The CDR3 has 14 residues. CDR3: CAISEKGTGGEQYF. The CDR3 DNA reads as TGTGCCATCAGTGAGAAGGGGACAGGGGGAGAGCAGTACTTC.

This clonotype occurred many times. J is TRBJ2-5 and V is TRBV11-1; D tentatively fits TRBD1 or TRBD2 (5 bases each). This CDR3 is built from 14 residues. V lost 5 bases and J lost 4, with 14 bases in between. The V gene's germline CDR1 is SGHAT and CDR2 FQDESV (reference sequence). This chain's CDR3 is CASSRWDLRETQYF. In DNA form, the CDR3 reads TGTGCCAGCAGCCGCTGGGACCTCCGAGAGACCCAGTACTTC.

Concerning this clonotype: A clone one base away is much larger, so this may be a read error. In nucleotides, the CDR3 is TGCGCCAGCAGCGTGCATCGGACAGGGCAAGAGACCCAGTACTTC. It is translated as CASSVHRTGQETQYF. J is TRBJ2-5 and V is TRBV5-1; TRBD1 matches at 8 bases. This CDR3 has 15 residues. Germline V CDR1 and CDR2: SGHRS, YFSETQ. V lost 4 bases and J lost 2; bases outside the gene matches: 7. The full variable domain, with the rest looked up from reference TRBV5-1 and TRBJ2-5, is KAGVTQTPRYLIKTRGQQVTLSCSPISGHRSVSWYQQTPGQGLQFLFEYFSETQRNKGNFPGRFSGRQFSNSRSEMNVSTLELGDSALYLCASSVHRTGQETQYFGPGTRLLVL.

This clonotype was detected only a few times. The CDR3 region has the DNA TGTGCCAGCAGCTTGGTGCTAGCGGGGCCCTACGAGCAGTACTTC. It yields the protein CASSLVLAGPYEQYF. This chain joins TRBV7-2 and TRBJ2-7; the match to TRBD2 covers 9 bases. Germline values: CDR1 SGHTA, CDR2 FQGNSA. The CDR3 is 15 residues long. Trimming at V came to 3 bases and at J to 2 bases, leaving 5 bases not matched to a gene.

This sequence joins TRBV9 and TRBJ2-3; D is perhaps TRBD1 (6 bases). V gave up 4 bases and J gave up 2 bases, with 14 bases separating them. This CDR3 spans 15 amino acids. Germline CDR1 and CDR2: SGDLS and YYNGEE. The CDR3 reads CASSPGQIITDTQYF. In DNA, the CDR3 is TGTGCCAGCAGCCCCGGACAGATCATCACAGATACGCAGTATTTT.

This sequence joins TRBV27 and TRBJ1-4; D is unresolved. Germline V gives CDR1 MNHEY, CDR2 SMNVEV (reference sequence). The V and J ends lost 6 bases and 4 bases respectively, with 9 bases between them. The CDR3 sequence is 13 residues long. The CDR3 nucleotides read TGTGCCAGCAGGGACCGGGATAATGAAAAACTGTTTTTT. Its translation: CASRDRDNEKLFF.

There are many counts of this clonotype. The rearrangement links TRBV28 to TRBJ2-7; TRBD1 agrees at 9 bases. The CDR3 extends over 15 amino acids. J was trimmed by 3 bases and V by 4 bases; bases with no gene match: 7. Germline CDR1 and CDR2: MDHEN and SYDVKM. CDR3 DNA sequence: TGTGCCAGCAGTTCCTCCGACAGGGGGAGCTACGAGCAGTACTTC. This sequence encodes CASSSSDRGSYEQYF.

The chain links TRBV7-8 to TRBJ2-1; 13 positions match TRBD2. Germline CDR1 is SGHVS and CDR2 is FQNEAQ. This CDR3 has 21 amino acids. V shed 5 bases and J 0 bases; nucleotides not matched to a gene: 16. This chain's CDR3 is CASSPKRLAGGQRRSYNEQFF. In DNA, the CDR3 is TGTGCCAGCAGCCCAAAAAGACTAGCGGGGGGCCAACGACGCTCCTACAATGAGCAGTTCTTC.

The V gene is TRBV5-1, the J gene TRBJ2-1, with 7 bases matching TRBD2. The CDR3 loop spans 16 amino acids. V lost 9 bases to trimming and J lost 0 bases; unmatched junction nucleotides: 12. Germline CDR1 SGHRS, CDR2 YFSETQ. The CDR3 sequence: CANTLGGGTSYNEQFF. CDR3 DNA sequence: TGCGCCAACACTCTGGGCGGGGGTACCTCCTACAATGAGCAGTTCTTC.

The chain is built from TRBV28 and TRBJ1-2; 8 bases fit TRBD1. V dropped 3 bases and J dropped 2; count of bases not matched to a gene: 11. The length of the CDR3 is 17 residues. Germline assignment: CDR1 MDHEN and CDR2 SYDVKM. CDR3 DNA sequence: TGTGCCAGCAGTTTCTTCTCCAGGGGGCTGGTGAACTATGGCTACACCTTC. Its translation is CASSFFSRGLVNYGYTF.

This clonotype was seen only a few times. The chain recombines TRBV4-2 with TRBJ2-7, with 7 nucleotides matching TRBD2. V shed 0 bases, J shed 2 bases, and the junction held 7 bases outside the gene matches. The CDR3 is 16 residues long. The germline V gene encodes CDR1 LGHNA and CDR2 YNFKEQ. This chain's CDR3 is CASSQEGGGATYEQYF. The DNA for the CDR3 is TGTGCCAGCAGCCAAGAGGGCGGGGGAGCTACCTACGAGCAGTACTTC.

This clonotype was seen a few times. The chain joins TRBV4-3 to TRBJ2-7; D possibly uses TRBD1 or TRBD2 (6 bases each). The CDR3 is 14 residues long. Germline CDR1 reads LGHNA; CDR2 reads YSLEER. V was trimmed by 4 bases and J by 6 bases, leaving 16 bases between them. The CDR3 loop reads CASSPRGEGGEQYF. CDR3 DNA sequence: TGCGCCAGCAGCCCGAGGGGGGAAGGGGGCGAGCAGTACTTC.

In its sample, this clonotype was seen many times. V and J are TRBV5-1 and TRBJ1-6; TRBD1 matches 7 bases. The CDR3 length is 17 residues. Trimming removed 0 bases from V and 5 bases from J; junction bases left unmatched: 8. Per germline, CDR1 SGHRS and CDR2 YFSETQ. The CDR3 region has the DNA TGCGCCAGCAGCTTGGTGGCAGGGGGTACCAATAATTCACCCCTCCACTTT. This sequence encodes CASSLVAGGTNNSPLHF.

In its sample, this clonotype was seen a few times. Here the CDR3 reads CASSFTQEQSGANVLTF. The CDR3 bases are TGTGCCAGCAGCTTCACCCAGGAACAATCTGGGGCCAACGTCCTGACTTTC. The J gene is TRBJ2-6, the V gene TRBV7-9; D gene uncertain. Trimming left V 3 bases short and J 1 base short, with 13 bases between. The CDR3 sequence is 17 residues long. Germline CDR1 reads SEHNR; CDR2 reads FQNEAQ (reference sequence).